This T cell receptor (beta chain) was captured by sequencing in a study of vaccination and CD4 T cells after COVID-19. Study as a whole: Stimulation of cells relied on overlapping spike peptides derived from SARS-CoV-2, HCoV-NL63, HCoV-OC43 and HCoV-229E. Cultures acting as controls obtained a CEFX pool, an HIV-1 Nef pool, or no peptide. Study-level findings and limits: For SARS-CoV-2-reactive clonotypes, the median went from roughly 19 to 38, a nonsignificant increase.

Sequencing of cultured CD4+ T cell DNA used the Oncomine TCR Beta short-read assay. TCRdb processed the PCR reads anew with MiXCR; each CDR3 protein has one entry. Of about 12,000 distinct CDR3 sequences detected, around 50% appear once; the ten largest clones hold roughly 17%. This clonotype was observed a single time. What it recognizes is unknown. Losses at the gene ends were 8 bases for V and 2 bases for J; bases not matched to a gene: 9. Germline CDR1 reads SEHNR; CDR2 reads FQNEAQ (reference sequence). There are 15 residues in the CDR3. Treatment specified: approximately nine-day PBMC culture with coronavirus spike peptide pools or control peptides (ViraFEST assay). ViraFEST sequenced TCRs after peptide-pool expansion of antigen-specific T cells.

The chain employs TRBV7-9 and TRBJ2-1, with 7 nucleotides matching TRBD2. The TCR originated in a human donor with COVID-19. The sequencing here drew on cultured CD4+ T cells from blood, taken after SARS-CoV-2 vaccination. The CDR3: CASGVGGSPYNEQFF. CDR3 DNA sequence: TGTGCCAGCGGGGTGGGAGGGAGCCCCTACAATGAGCAGTTCTTC.